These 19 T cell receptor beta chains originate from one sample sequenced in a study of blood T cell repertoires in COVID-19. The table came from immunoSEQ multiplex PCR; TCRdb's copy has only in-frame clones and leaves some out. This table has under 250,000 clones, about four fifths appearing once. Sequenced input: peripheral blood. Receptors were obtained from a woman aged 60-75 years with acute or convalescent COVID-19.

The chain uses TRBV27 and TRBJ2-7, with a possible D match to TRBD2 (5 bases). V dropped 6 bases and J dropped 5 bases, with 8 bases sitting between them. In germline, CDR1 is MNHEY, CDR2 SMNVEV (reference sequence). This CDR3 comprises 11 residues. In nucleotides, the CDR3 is TGTGCCAGCAGAAAAGCGGACGAGCAGTACTTC. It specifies CASRKADEQYF.

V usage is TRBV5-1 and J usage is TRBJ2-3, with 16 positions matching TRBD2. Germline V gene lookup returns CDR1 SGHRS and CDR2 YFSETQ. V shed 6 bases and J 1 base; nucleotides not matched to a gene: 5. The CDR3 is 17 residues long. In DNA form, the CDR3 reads TGCGCCAGCAAACCGGGACTAGCGGGGGGGCGCACAGATACGCAGTATTTT. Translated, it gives CASKPGLAGGRTDTQYF. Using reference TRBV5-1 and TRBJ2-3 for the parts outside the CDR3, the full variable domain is KAGVTQTPRYLIKTRGQQVTLSCSPISGHRSVSWYQQTPGQGLQFLFEYFSETQRNKGNFPGRFSGRQFSNSRSEMNVSTLELGDSALYLCASKPGLAGGRTDTQYFGPGTRLTVL.

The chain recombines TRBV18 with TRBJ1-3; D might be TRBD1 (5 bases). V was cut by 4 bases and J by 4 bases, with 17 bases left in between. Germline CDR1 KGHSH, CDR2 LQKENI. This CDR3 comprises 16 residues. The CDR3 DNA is TGTGCCAGCTCACTAACCCCGACAGCGAAGGGAAACACCATATATTTT. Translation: CASSLTPTAKGNTIYF.

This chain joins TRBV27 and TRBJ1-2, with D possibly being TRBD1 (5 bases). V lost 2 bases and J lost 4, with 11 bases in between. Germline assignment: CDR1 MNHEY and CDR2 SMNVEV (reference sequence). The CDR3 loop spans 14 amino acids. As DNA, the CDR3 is TGTGCCAGCAGTTTAGGGGGGTCCGGCTATGGCTACACCTTC. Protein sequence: CASSLGGSGYGYTF.

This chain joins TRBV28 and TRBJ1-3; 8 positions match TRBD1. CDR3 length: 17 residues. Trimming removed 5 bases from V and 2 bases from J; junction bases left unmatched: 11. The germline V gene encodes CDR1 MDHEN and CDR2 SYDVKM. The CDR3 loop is CASSLMTGVTPGNTIYF. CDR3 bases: TGTGCCAGCAGTCTTATGACAGGGGTTACGCCTGGAAACACCATATATTTT.

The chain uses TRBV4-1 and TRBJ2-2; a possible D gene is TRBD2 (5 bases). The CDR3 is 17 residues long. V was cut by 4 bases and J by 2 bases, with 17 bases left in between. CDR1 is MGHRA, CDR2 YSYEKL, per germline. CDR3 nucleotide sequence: TGCGCCAGCAGCCTGCGCCAGGCGGGCTCCAACACCGGGGAGCTGTTTTTT. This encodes CASSLRQAGSNTGELFF.

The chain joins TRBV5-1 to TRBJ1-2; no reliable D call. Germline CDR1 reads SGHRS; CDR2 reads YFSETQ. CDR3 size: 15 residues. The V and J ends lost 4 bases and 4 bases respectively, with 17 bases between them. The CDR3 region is CASSQNPVSVYGYTF. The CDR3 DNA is TGCGCCAGCAGCCAAAACCCTGTTTCGGTCTATGGCTACACCTTC.

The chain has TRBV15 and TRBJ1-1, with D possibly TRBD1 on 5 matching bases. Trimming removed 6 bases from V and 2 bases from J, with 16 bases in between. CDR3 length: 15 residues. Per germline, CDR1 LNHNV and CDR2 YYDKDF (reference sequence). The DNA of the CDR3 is TGTGCCACCAGGGCCGCCGGGGGGTTTAACACTGAAGCTTTCTTT. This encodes CATRAAGGFNTEAFF.

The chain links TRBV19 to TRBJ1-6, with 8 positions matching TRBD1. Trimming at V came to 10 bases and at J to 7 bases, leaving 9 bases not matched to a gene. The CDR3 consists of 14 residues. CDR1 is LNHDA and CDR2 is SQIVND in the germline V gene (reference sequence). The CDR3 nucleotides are TGTGCCACCAGAGAGGCAGGGGGCAATTCACCCCTCCACTTT. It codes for CATREAGGNSPLHF.

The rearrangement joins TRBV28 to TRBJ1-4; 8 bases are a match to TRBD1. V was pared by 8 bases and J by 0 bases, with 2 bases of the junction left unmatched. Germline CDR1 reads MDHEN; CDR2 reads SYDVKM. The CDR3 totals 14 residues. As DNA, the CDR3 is TGTGCCAGCCTGGACAGGGCAACTAATGAAAAACTGTTTTTT. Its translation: CASLDRATNEKLFF.

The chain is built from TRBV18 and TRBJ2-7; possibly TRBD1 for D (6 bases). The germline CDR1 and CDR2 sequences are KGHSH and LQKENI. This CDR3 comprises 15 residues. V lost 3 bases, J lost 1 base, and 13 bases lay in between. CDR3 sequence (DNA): TGTGCCAGCTCACCGAGGGCAGGGGAATCCTACGAGCAGTACTTC. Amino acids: CASSPRAGESYEQYF.

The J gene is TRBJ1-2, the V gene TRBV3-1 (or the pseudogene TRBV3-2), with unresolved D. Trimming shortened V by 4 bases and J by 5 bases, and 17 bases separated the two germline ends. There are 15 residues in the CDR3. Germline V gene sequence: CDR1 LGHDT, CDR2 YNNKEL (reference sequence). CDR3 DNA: TGTGCCAGCAGCCCTACTAACTTGGAACATTATGGCTACACCTTC. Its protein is CASSPTNLEHYGYTF.

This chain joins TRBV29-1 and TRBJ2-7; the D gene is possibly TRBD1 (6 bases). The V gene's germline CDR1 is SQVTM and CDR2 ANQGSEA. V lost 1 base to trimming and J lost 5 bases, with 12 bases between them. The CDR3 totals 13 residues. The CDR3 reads CSVEGQVRNEQYF. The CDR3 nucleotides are TGCAGCGTTGAAGGACAGGTGCGGAACGAGCAGTACTTC.

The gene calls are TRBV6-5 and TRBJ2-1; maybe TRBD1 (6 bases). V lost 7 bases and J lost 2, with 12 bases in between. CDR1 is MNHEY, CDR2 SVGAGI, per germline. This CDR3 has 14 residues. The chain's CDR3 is CASIRGPPYNEQFF. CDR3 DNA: TGTGCCAGCATCAGGGGTCCCCCCTACAATGAGCAGTTCTTC.

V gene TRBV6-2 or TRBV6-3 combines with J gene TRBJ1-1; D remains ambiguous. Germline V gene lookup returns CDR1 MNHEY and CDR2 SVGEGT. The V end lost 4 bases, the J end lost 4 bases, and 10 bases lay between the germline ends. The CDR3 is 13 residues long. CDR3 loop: CASSSVLLTEAFF. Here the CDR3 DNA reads TGTGCCAGCAGTTCGGTCCTACTCACTGAAGCTTTCTTT.

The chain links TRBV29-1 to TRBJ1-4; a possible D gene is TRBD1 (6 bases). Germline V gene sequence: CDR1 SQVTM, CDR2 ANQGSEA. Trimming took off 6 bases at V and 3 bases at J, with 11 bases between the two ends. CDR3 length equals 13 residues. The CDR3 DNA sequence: TGCAGCGTCAAAACAGGGTCTAATGAAAAACTGTTTTTT. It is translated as CSVKTGSNEKLFF.

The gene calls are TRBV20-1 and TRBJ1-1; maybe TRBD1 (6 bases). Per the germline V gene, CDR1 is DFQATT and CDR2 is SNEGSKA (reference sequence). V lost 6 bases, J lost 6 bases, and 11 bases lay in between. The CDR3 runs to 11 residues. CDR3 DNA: TGCAGTGCCCAGGGGAATGCTGAAGCTTTCTTT. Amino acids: CSAQGNAEAFF.

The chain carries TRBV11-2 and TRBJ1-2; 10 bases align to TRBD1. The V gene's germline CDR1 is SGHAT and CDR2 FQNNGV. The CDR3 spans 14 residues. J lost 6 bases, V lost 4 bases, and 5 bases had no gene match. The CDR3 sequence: CASSSRQGADGYTF. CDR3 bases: TGTGCCAGCAGCTCAAGACAGGGGGCGGATGGCTACACCTTC.

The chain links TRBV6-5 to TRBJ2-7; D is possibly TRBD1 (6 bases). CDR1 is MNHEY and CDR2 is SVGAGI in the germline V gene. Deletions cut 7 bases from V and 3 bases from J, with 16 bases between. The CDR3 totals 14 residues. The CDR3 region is CASTLGDTFYEQYF. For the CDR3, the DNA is TGTGCCAGCACCCTTGGGGACACATTCTACGAGCAGTACTTC.